Detailed here is one T cell receptor beta chain. As yet, its antigen is unknown. The source of the sample is a study of cytomegalovirus exposure and HLA in healthy donors. Study-level findings and limits: An apparent linkage of common viral pathogens to several of the most significant clusters emerged in a later analysis.

The germline gives CDR1 MDHEN, CDR2 SYDVKM. Trimming pared 6 bases from V and 4 bases from J, leaving 13 bases between. The CDR3 length is 13 residues. Primers: 60 Vbeta forward and 13 Jbeta reverse. Using immunoSEQ multiplex PCR, the repertoire was profiled, and TCRdb retains in-frame clones only, with some absent. The sample records more than 110,000 clones, about 76% being singletons. The chain has TRBV28 and TRBJ2-7; D unclear. Sequenced material: PBMCs. This sequence was found in a man aged 18 to 30 in good health and CMV-seronegative. Here the CDR3 reads CASSPTPLYEQYF. The CDR3 DNA reads TGTGCCAGCAGCCCTACTCCACTTTACGAGCAGTACTTC.